This TCR beta chain was recovered during a study of identical twins. The cDNA had a unique molecular identifier and a template-switch universal primer site. TCRdb re-derived calls from the 5' RACE reads in MiXCR, one entry per CDR3 protein. The data contain about 240,000 distinct CDR3 sequences, about 12% of them singletons. Findings and caveats of the study: Findings depended on cross-sectional statistics rather than tracking the same donors. Insertion counts were lower in abundant cord blood beta clonotypes, a trend that memory repertoires did not show.

Germline-derived CDR1 and CDR2 are MNHEY and SVGAGI. The germline V and J ends were trimmed by 2 bases and 1 base, with 10 bases remaining between them. The CDR3 has 15 residues. This clonotype has more than one count but fewer than ten. The antigen is unknown. The same sample was also studied in work on yellow fever vaccine responses in identical twins.

This chain uses TRBV6-5 with TRBJ2-3; D gene uncertain. This receptor was taken from a woman aged 18-35 years in good health. Sequenced: memory (CD45RO+) T cells sorted from blood. The CDR3 loop reads CASSYGITRTDTQYF. DNA of the CDR3: TGTGCCAGCAGTTACGGGATCACCCGCACAGATACGCAGTATTTT.